Listed below are T cell receptor beta chains from one sample, sequenced in a study of beta chain features in type 1 diabetes. The data were produced by immunoSEQ multiplex PCR, yet TCRdb's version contains in-frame clones alone and is incomplete. There are hundreds of thousands of clones in the sample; around an eighth occur only once, and 0.035% to 0.045% lies in the top ten. Sequences were obtained from naive CD4+ T cells from blood. Receptors were obtained from a man between 18 and 29 years old with type 1 diabetes. The CDR3 runs from the conserved cysteine through the conserved F or W. D genes are given only for firm matches. Rows give clone size only sometimes, using once, few, many, or a class for an expanded clone.

>TRBV18|TRBJ2-2|.|few
CASSPPADTGELFF
TGTGCCAGCTCACCACCGGCAGACACCGGGGAGCTGTTTTTT
>TRBV25-1|TRBJ2-2|.|few
CASSEYSGERNTGELFF
TGTGCCAGCAGTGAATACAGTGGTGAACGGAACACCGGGGAGCTGTTTTTT
>TRBV28|TRBJ2-1|.|.
CASNRNNEQFF
TGTGCCAGCAATCGTAACAATGAGCAGTTCTTC
>TRBV23-1|TRBJ2-1|.|many
CASSRAREWQFF
TGCGCCAGCAGTCGGGCCAGGGAGTGGCAGTTCTTC
>TRBV28|TRBJ2-5|.|.
CASRPQGPGETQYF
TGTGCCAGCAGGCCCCAGGGGCCGGGCGAGACCCAGTACTTC
>TRBV21-1|TRBJ1-5|.|few
CASLSGLANQPQHF
TGTGCCAGCCTTTCGGGTCTAGCGAATCAGCCCCAGCATTTT
>TRBV30|TRBJ1-6|.|.
CAWTPYQGFSLHF
TGTGCCTGGACCCCATATCAAGGGTTTTCCCTCCACTTT
>TRBV4-1|TRBJ1-5|.|.
CASSQVPYSNQPQHF
TGCGCCAGCAGCCAAGTGCCGTATAGCAATCAGCCCCAGCATTTT
>TRBV9|TRBJ1-2|TRBD1|.
CASSAEPTGFGYTF
TGTGCCAGCAGCGCAGAACCGACAGGGTTTGGCTACACCTTC
>TRBV12-2|TRBJ1-3|.|.
CASREGCGLRPVNTIYF
TGTGCAAGTCGGGAGGGGTGCGGTCTCCGACCCGTCAACACCATATATTTT
>TRBV11-2|TRBJ2-1|TRBD2|.
CASSNGLAGGEQFF
TGTGCCAGCAGCAACGGACTAGCTGGGGGTGAGCAGTTCTTC
>TRBV6-6|TRBJ2-3|.|few
CASSYPRQGGTDTQYF
TGTGCCAGCAGTTACCCTCGCCAGGGTGGCACAGATACGCAGTATTTT
>TRBV7-3|TRBJ2-6|TRBD1|.
CASSLLGSRTGPTSSGANVLTF
TGTGCCAGCAGCTTATTAGGCTCGCGGACAGGTCCAACTAGCTCTGGGGCCAACGTCCTGACTTTC
>TRBV9|TRBJ1-5|.|few
CASSGETGLNQPQHF
TGTGCCAGCAGCGGTGAGACAGGTCTCAATCAGCCCCAGCATTTT
>TRBV28|TRBJ2-5|.|few
CASSRGWEETQYF
TGTGCCAGCTCCCGAGGGTGGGAGGAGACCCAGTACTTC
>TRBV7-2|TRBJ1-1|.|.
CASSLALSRRRTEAFF
TGTGCCAGCAGCTTAGCGCTTAGTAGACGTCGAACTGAAGCTTTCTTT
>TRBV4-2|TRBJ1-2|.|.
CASSQEDSGYGYTF
TGTGCCAGCAGCCAAGAGGACAGTGGCTATGGCTACACCTTC
>TRBV5-1|TRBJ1-3|.|.
CASSLQGAGNTIYF
TGCGCCAGCAGCTTGCAGGGTGCTGGAAACACCATATATTTT
>TRBV19|TRBJ2-1|.|few
CASRPGWGNEQFF
TGTGCCAGTAGACCGGGATGGGGCAATGAGCAGTTCTTC
>TRBV2|TRBJ2-7|.|.
CASRRETGYEQYF
TGTGCCAGCAGGCGCGAGACAGGCTACGAGCAGTACTTC
>TRBV29-1|TRBJ2-6|.|.
CSVDGEEGANVLTF
TGCAGCGTTGATGGGGAAGAAGGGGCCAACGTCCTGACTTTC
>TRBV2|TRBJ2-4|.|.
CASSAQRGIQYF
TGTGCCAGCAGTGCCCAGAGGGGCATTCAGTACTTC
>TRBV11-1|TRBJ2-7|.|few
CASSPLKRYGYEQYF
TGTGCCAGCAGCCCATTAAAAAGGTATGGCTACGAGCAGTACTTC
>TRBV30|TRBJ1-2|TRBD1|.
CAWTDRVGYTF
TGTGCCTGGACCGACAGGGTTGGCTACACCTTC
>TRBV7-2|TRBJ2-3|.|once
CASSLFGPSTDTQYF
TGTGCCAGCAGCTTATTTGGCCCTAGCACAGATACGCAGTATTTT
>TRBV7-9|TRBJ1-1|.|few
CASSLVSVTEAFF
TGTGCCAGCAGCTTAGTATCGGTCACTGAAGCTTTCTTT
>TRBV19|TRBJ1-1|.|.
CASSPTDRYTEAFF
TGTGCCAGTAGTCCAACGGACAGATACACTGAAGCTTTCTTT
>TRBV25-1|TRBJ2-1|TRBD1|few
CASSGGQGVDEQFF
TGTGCCAGCAGTGGGGGACAGGGGGTTGATGAGCAGTTCTTC
>TRBV28|TRBJ1-2|TRBD1|.
CASSPQGAGYGYTF
TGTGCCAGCAGTCCACAGGGGGCGGGTTATGGCTACACCTTC
>TRBV9|TRBJ2-5|.|few
CASSVSSRDPETQYF
TGTGCCAGCAGCGTCAGCTCGAGGGACCCCGAGACCCAGTACTTC
>TRBV15|TRBJ2-5|TRBD2|few
CATSRGVAGEETQYF
TGTGCCACCAGCAGAGGGGTAGCGGGCGAAGAGACCCAGTACTTC
>TRBV30|TRBJ1-2|.|few
CAWSVYGYYGYTF
TGTGCCTGGAGTGTTTACGGATACTATGGCTACACCTTC
>TRBV29-1|TRBJ2-2|.|.
CSVEDLGRNTGELFF
TGCAGCGTTGAAGATTTGGGGAGGAACACCGGGGAGCTGTTTTTT
>TRBV9|TRBJ1-6|.|few
CASSELNSPLHF
TGTGCCAGCAGCGAGCTGAATTCACCCCTCCACTTT
>TRBV29-1|TRBJ1-2|.|few
CSVQQGPNYGYTF
TGCAGCGTCCAACAGGGCCCTAACTATGGCTACACCTTC
>TRBV28|TRBJ1-5|.|.
CASSLITEPQHF
TGTGCCAGCAGTTTAATCACGGAGCCCCAGCATTTT
>TRBV5-6|TRBJ1-2|.|.
CASSPTRDGYTF
TGTGCCAGCAGCCCCACTCGGGATGGCTACACCTTC
>TRBV29-1|TRBJ1-4|.|.
CSVGGSPNEKLFF
TGCAGCGTCGGGGGATCCCCTAATGAAAAACTGTTTTTT
>TRBV5-1|TRBJ2-7|TRBD2|.
CASSLGSAGVSYEQYF
TGCGCCAGCAGTCTTGGATCAGCGGGAGTCTCCTACGAGCAGTACTTC
>TRBV2|TRBJ2-1|.|.
CASIPPGSYNEQFF
TGTGCCAGCATCCCCCCTGGGTCCTACAATGAGCAGTTCTTC
>TRBV5-4|TRBJ1-1|.|.
CASSLVGTSTEAFF
TGTGCCAGCAGCTTGGTGGGGACGAGCACTGAAGCTTTCTTT
>TRBV6-5|TRBJ2-7|TRBD1|few
CASSLTGGRDEQYF
TGTGCCAGCAGTTTAACAGGGGGTCGGGACGAGCAGTACTTC
>TRBV6-5|TRBJ1-1|.|.
CASSYSSRNTEAFF
TGTGCCAGCAGTTACTCGAGCAGAAACACTGAAGCTTTCTTT
>TRBV18|TRBJ2-1|.|.
CASSPSDGYNEQFF
TGTGCCAGCTCACCATCGGACGGGTACAATGAGCAGTTCTTC
>TRBV25-1|TRBJ1-1|.|few
CASSEYSNTEAFF
TGTGCCAGCAGTGAATACTCCAACACTGAAGCTTTCTTT
>TRBV10-2|TRBJ1-2|.|.
CASRDQVGRDYGYTF
TGCGCCAGCAGGGACCAGGTTGGGCGCGACTATGGCTACACCTTC
>TRBV7-9|TRBJ2-1|.|.
CALSGAKGSYNEQFF
TGTGCCCTGAGTGGGGCGAAAGGCTCCTACAATGAGCAGTTCTTC
>TRBV28|TRBJ2-5|.|.
CASSAPGRQETQYF
TGTGCCAGCAGTGCCCCGGGGCGGCAAGAGACCCAGTACTTC
>TRBV12-5|TRBJ2-2|.|.
CASGLVGRTGELFF
TGTGCTAGTGGTTTGGTAGGGAGAACCGGGGAGCTGTTTTTT
>TRBV6-1|TRBJ2-7|TRBD2|.
CASSGVAGGEQYF
TGTGCCAGCAGTGGGGTAGCGGGAGGCGAGCAGTACTTC